This T cell receptor beta chain originates from a study of response to subunit inactivated influenza vaccine. A single record per CDR3 protein comes from TCRdb applying MiXCR to the RT-PCR reads. The profile covers 500,000 to 600,000 distinct CDR3 sequences, with 6% to 9% appearing a single time and 10% to 15% taken by the ten largest. Per the germline V gene, CDR1 is WSHSY and CDR2 is SAAADI. The CDR3 loop spans 13 amino acids. Trimming took off 8 bases at V and 7 bases at J, with 15 bases between the two ends. V usage is TRBV10-2 and J usage is TRBJ1-5; D uncertain. Sequenced material: PBMCs from blood, taken around 25 months after vaccination. This receptor was obtained from a man aged 50 to 69 who received an inactivated influenza vaccine. CDR3 sequence: CASQTQAGQPQHF. CDR3 coding DNA: TGCGCCAGCCAGACGCAGGCTGGGCAGCCCCAGCATTTT.